This TCR beta chain was profiled in a study of beta chain features in type 1 diabetes. Overall study: Similarity in age, gender and cell yields was seen between patients and healthy donors. Study results and limitations: Significant though moderate, a shortening of TCRB CDR3s appeared in all four CD4+ subsets of Type 1 diabetes patients.

With 5 bases removed from V and 8 bases from J, the gap between germline ends came to 12 bases. CDR3 length: 13 amino acids. The germline V gene encodes CDR1 MDHEN and CDR2 SYDVKM. The sequenced template was cDNA made from the entire isolated RNA. Sequenced by immunoSEQ multiplex PCR; TCRdb stores in-frame clones only, minus some. The repertoire holds some 350,000 clones, with about 13% as singletons. This clone was picked up a small number of times. Its target is not known. Material: naive CD4+ T cells from blood. The chain joins TRBV28 to TRBJ2-2; tentative D call: TRBD1 (6 bases). This TCR was sampled from a woman aged 18-29 years with type 1 diabetes. The CDR3 DNA follows: TGTGCCAGCAGTGACAGGAATTTAGGGGAGCTGTTTTTT. Protein product: CASSDRNLGELFF.